A selection of T cell receptor beta chains follows, all from one sample in a study of blood T cell repertoires in COVID-19. Method: immunoSEQ multiplex PCR; TCRdb's copy keeps in-frame clones and lacks some. The sample holds roughly 150,000 clones, roughly 84% seen once. Sequenced sample: peripheral blood. Receptors were obtained from a woman between 50 and 59 years old with COVID-19, enrolled during active disease. Both conserved end residues are part of each CDR3. Each record gives: CDR3 length, clone size, D gene, V gene, J gene, CDR3 DNA, CDR3 protein. A D gene is named only where the DNA matches it firmly. Size values are once, few and many counts, or a class for expanded clones, and some rows have none.

len: 15; abundance: few; d_gene: TRBD2; v_gene: TRBV9; j_gene: TRBJ2-7; CDR3nt: TGTGCCAGCAGCGTAGTTTTGGGACTACGCTACGAGCAGTACTTC; CDR3aa: CASSVVLGLRYEQYF
len: 15; abundance: NA; d_gene: NA; v_gene: TRBV5-5; j_gene: TRBJ2-3; CDR3nt: TGTGCCAGCAGCCCCACGTTACAGGCCGCAGATACGCAGTATTTT; CDR3aa: CASSPTLQAADTQYF
len: 13; abundance: NA; d_gene: NA; v_gene: TRBV15; j_gene: TRBJ1-2; CDR3nt: TGTGCCACCAGCAGCACAGGCGAATATGGCTACACCTTC; CDR3aa: CATSSTGEYGYTF
len: 14; abundance: NA; d_gene: TRBD2; v_gene: TRBV19; j_gene: TRBJ2-1; CDR3nt: TGTGCCAGTAGTAAAGAACTAGCGGTACAAGAGCAGTTCTTC; CDR3aa: CASSKELAVQEQFF
len: 13; abundance: NA; d_gene: NA; v_gene: TRBV30; j_gene: TRBJ2-3; CDR3nt: TGTGCCTGGATGTATAGAGCCTCAGATACGCAGTATTTT; CDR3aa: CAWMYRASDTQYF
len: 13; abundance: NA; d_gene: NA; v_gene: TRBV6-9; j_gene: TRBJ1-2; CDR3nt: TGTGCCCCCAGCGGGTCTAAGGGCTATGGCTACACCTTC; CDR3aa: CAPSGSKGYGYTF
len: 12; abundance: few; d_gene: TRBD1; v_gene: TRBV12-5; j_gene: TRBJ1-2; CDR3nt: TGTGCTAGTGGGACAGGGAACTATGGCTACACCTTC; CDR3aa: CASGTGNYGYTF
len: 17; abundance: NA; d_gene: TRBD1; v_gene: TRBV27; j_gene: TRBJ1-6; CDR3nt: TGTGCCAGCAGTTTATACAGGGGGCAGTCCTATAATTCACCCCTCCACTTT; CDR3aa: CASSLYRGQSYNSPLHF
len: 15; abundance: NA; d_gene: TRBD1; v_gene: TRBV7-3; j_gene: TRBJ2-3; CDR3nt: TGTGCCAGCAGCTTAACGGGACAGAGCACAGATACGCAGTATTTT; CDR3aa: CASSLTGQSTDTQYF
len: 14; abundance: NA; d_gene: TRBD1; v_gene: TRBV18; j_gene: TRBJ2-7; CDR3nt: TGTGCCAGCTCAGTGGGACAGGGTGGATACGAGCAGTACTTC; CDR3aa: CASSVGQGGYEQYF
len: 21; abundance: once; d_gene: TRBD1; v_gene: TRBV18; j_gene: TRBJ2-5; CDR3nt: TGTGCCAGCTCACCACGGTTCCCCAGACAGGGGAGCGAATGGTACCAAGAGACCCAGTACTTC; CDR3aa: CASSPRFPRQGSEWYQETQYF
len: 14; abundance: NA; d_gene: NA; v_gene: TRBV2; j_gene: TRBJ1-1; CDR3nt: TGTGCCAGCAGTGAATTGGGGGCGCGGACTGAAGCTTTCTTT; CDR3aa: CASSELGARTEAFF
len: 13; abundance: few; d_gene: NA; v_gene: TRBV7-3; j_gene: TRBJ1-2; CDR3nt: TGTGCCAGCAGACGTGCGGGGCGCGATGGCTACACCTTC; CDR3aa: CASRRAGRDGYTF
len: 16; abundance: NA; d_gene: TRBD1; v_gene: TRBV27; j_gene: TRBJ1-5; CDR3nt: TGTGCCAGCAGTCCTTCCATGGACAGGGTAAATCAGCCCCAGCATTTT; CDR3aa: CASSPSMDRVNQPQHF
len: 16; abundance: NA; d_gene: TRBD1; v_gene: TRBV19; j_gene: TRBJ2-7; CDR3nt: TGTGCCAGTAGTCTCGCCGGGACAGCCAATGGCTACGAGCAGTACTTC; CDR3aa: CASSLAGTANGYEQYF
len: 17; abundance: NA; d_gene: NA; v_gene: TRBV4-2; j_gene: TRBJ2-2; CDR3nt: TGTGCCAGCAGCCAACTCGAGTATACAGGGAACACCGGGGAGCTGTTTTTT; CDR3aa: CASSQLEYTGNTGELFF
len: 13; abundance: NA; d_gene: NA; v_gene: TRBV12-5; j_gene: TRBJ2-5; CDR3nt: TGTGCTAGTGGTTTGGGCTCGGGAGAGACCCAGTACTTC; CDR3aa: CASGLGSGETQYF
len: 16; abundance: NA; d_gene: TRBD1; v_gene: TRBV9; j_gene: TRBJ1-4; CDR3nt: TGTGCCAGCAGCGTAGAGACCGGGACAGGGGGCGAAAAACTGTTTTTT; CDR3aa: CASSVETGTGGEKLFF
len: 15; abundance: NA; d_gene: NA; v_gene: TRBV10-3; j_gene: TRBJ2-7; CDR3nt: TGTGCCATCAGTGTGGAACGGGGGACCCCTACGGAGCAGTACTTC; CDR3aa: CAISVERGTPTEQYF
len: 17; abundance: NA; d_gene: TRBD1; v_gene: TRBV30; j_gene: TRBJ1-6; CDR3nt: TGTGCCTGGAGTGAGACAGGGGCGAGCTCCTATAATTCACCCCTCCACTTT; CDR3aa: CAWSETGASSYNSPLHF
len: 12; abundance: NA; d_gene: NA; v_gene: TRBV5-6; j_gene: TRBJ1-3; CDR3nt: TGTGCCAGCAGCTCCTTCCGTAACACCATATATTTT; CDR3aa: CASSSFRNTIYF
len: 17; abundance: NA; d_gene: NA; v_gene: TRBV7-9; j_gene: TRBJ1-6; CDR3nt: TGTGCCAGCAGCCCAGGGCCGGCGAGCTCCTATAATTCACCCCTCCACTTT; CDR3aa: CASSPGPASSYNSPLHF
len: 14; abundance: NA; d_gene: NA; v_gene: TRBV7-2; j_gene: TRBJ1-1; CDR3nt: TGTGCCAGCAGCTCGTACAGGCTAGGAACTGAAGCTTTCTTT; CDR3aa: CASSSYRLGTEAFF
len: 18; abundance: once; d_gene: TRBD2; v_gene: TRBV5-1; j_gene: TRBJ2-2; CDR3nt: TGCGCCAGCAGCTTGGGACTAGCGGGGGAGATCGTTGCCGGGGAGCTGTTTTTT; CDR3aa: CASSLGLAGEIVAGELFF
len: 13; abundance: NA; d_gene: NA; v_gene: TRBV20-1; j_gene: TRBJ2-1; CDR3nt: TGCAGTGCTAGTCGCAGGGTGGGCAATGAGCAGTTCTTC; CDR3aa: CSASRRVGNEQFF
len: 14; abundance: NA; d_gene: NA; v_gene: TRBV27; j_gene: TRBJ2-3; CDR3nt: TGTGCCAGCAGGCGGGAATCAGGCACAGATACGCAGTATTTT; CDR3aa: CASRRESGTDTQYF
len: 15; abundance: NA; d_gene: TRBD2; v_gene: TRBV3-1/TRBV3-2; j_gene: TRBJ2-2; CDR3nt: TGTGCCAGCAGCGGGATTAGCGGGGTCGTCGGGGAGCTGTTTTTT; CDR3aa: CASSGISGVVGELFF
len: 18; abundance: NA; d_gene: TRBD1; v_gene: TRBV7-6; j_gene: TRBJ2-6; CDR3nt: TGTGCCAGCAGATCCCCGGGACAGGGCTTGTCTGGGGCCAACGTCCTGACTTTC; CDR3aa: CASRSPGQGLSGANVLTF
len: 15; abundance: NA; d_gene: NA; v_gene: TRBV5-5; j_gene: TRBJ2-7; CDR3nt: TGTGCCAGCAGACCGGACCGGACAGCCTCCTACGAGCAGTACTTC; CDR3aa: CASRPDRTASYEQYF
len: 15; abundance: NA; d_gene: NA; v_gene: TRBV7-2; j_gene: TRBJ2-3; CDR3nt: TGTGCCAGCAGCCGGAGCGGAGCTAGCACAGATACGCAGTATTTT; CDR3aa: CASSRSGASTDTQYF
len: 15; abundance: NA; d_gene: NA; v_gene: TRBV10-2; j_gene: TRBJ2-7; CDR3nt: TGCGCCAGCAGAGTTTCCGGATCGGACTTCAACGAGCAGTACTTC; CDR3aa: CASRVSGSDFNEQYF
len: 15; abundance: NA; d_gene: TRBD2; v_gene: TRBV6-5; j_gene: TRBJ2-1; CDR3nt: TGTGCCAGCAACCTAGCGGGGGGGCTGGGCAATGAGCAGTTCTTC; CDR3aa: CASNLAGGLGNEQFF
len: 14; abundance: NA; d_gene: NA; v_gene: TRBV7-9; j_gene: TRBJ1-1; CDR3nt: TGTGCCAGCAGCTTAGCACGGGGGTTTAGTGAAGCTTTCTTT; CDR3aa: CASSLARGFSEAFF
len: 15; abundance: NA; d_gene: TRBD2; v_gene: TRBV6-4; j_gene: TRBJ2-1; CDR3nt: TGTGCCAGCAGCAAAGCGGGGGGCAGATACAATGAGCAGTTCTTC; CDR3aa: CASSKAGGRYNEQFF
len: 20; abundance: NA; d_gene: TRBD1; v_gene: TRBV7-7; j_gene: TRBJ1-5; CDR3nt: TGTGCCAGCAGCGCAGAGCTTCTTCGTAACAGGGGCGAAATATATCAGCCCCAGCATTTT; CDR3aa: CASSAELLRNRGEIYQPQHF
len: 14; abundance: NA; d_gene: TRBD1; v_gene: TRBV3-1/TRBV3-2; j_gene: TRBJ1-4; CDR3nt: TGTGCCAGCAGCCTCGGGACAGGGAATGAAAAACTGTTTTTT; CDR3aa: CASSLGTGNEKLFF
len: 14; abundance: NA; d_gene: NA; v_gene: TRBV6-5; j_gene: TRBJ1-1; CDR3nt: TGTGCCAGCAGAAAAATCGACAGTAACACTGAAGCTTTCTTT; CDR3aa: CASRKIDSNTEAFF
len: 16; abundance: NA; d_gene: TRBD2; v_gene: TRBV3-1/TRBV3-2; j_gene: TRBJ2-7; CDR3nt: TGTGCCAGCAGCCAGCGCCGAACTAGCGGGGGGGGCGAGCAGTACTTC; CDR3aa: CASSQRRTSGGGEQYF
len: 15; abundance: NA; d_gene: TRBD2; v_gene: TRBV11-3; j_gene: TRBJ2-7; CDR3nt: TGTGCCAGCAGCTTAGGTCGGACTAGCGGTTACGAGCAGTACTTC; CDR3aa: CASSLGRTSGYEQYF
len: 14; abundance: NA; d_gene: NA; v_gene: TRBV3-1/TRBV3-2; j_gene: TRBJ2-5; CDR3nt: TGTGCCAGCAGCCAAGGAGGGGGAGAAGAGACCCAGTACTTC; CDR3aa: CASSQGGGEETQYF
len: 17; abundance: NA; d_gene: NA; v_gene: TRBV7-9; j_gene: TRBJ1-1; CDR3nt: TGTGCCAGCAGCTTAGAATCCATCGGGGGCGGGAGCACTGAAGCTTTCTTT; CDR3aa: CASSLESIGGGSTEAFF
len: 16; abundance: few; d_gene: TRBD2; v_gene: TRBV7-7; j_gene: TRBJ2-7; CDR3nt: TGTGCTAGCAGCTTAGCCCCCCGGGGGGGAGATTACGAGCAGTACTTC; CDR3aa: CASSLAPRGGDYEQYF
len: 13; abundance: NA; d_gene: NA; v_gene: TRBV5-5; j_gene: TRBJ1-2; CDR3nt: TGTGCCAGCAGCTTGGAGGGGGAAAATGGCTACACCTTC; CDR3aa: CASSLEGENGYTF
len: 15; abundance: NA; d_gene: TRBD2; v_gene: TRBV9; j_gene: TRBJ2-1; CDR3nt: TGTGCCAGCAGCATTAGCGGGGGGGCCCTCAATGAGCAGTTCTTC; CDR3aa: CASSISGGALNEQFF
len: 14; abundance: many; d_gene: TRBD1; v_gene: TRBV19; j_gene: TRBJ1-2; CDR3nt: TGTGCCAGTACCCCAGAGGGACAGCACTATGGCTACACCTTC; CDR3aa: CASTPEGQHYGYTF
len: 14; abundance: NA; d_gene: TRBD2; v_gene: TRBV2; j_gene: TRBJ2-5; CDR3nt: TGTGCCAGCAGTGCTCGGGTAGCGGGAGAGACCCAGTACTTC; CDR3aa: CASSARVAGETQYF
len: 17; abundance: once; d_gene: TRBD1; v_gene: TRBV9; j_gene: TRBJ2-2; CDR3nt: TGTGCCAGCAGCGGCATATACCCCGACAGGGACACCGGGGAGCTGTTTTTT; CDR3aa: CASSGIYPDRDTGELFF
len: 15; abundance: NA; d_gene: TRBD1; v_gene: TRBV2; j_gene: TRBJ1-3; CDR3nt: TGTGCCAGCAGTGTAGGGACAGGGTTTGGAAACACCATATATTTT; CDR3aa: CASSVGTGFGNTIYF
len: 16; abundance: NA; d_gene: TRBD1; v_gene: TRBV27; j_gene: TRBJ2-3; CDR3nt: TGTGCCAGCAGTTTGGTTGCGGGACAGGGTACAGATACGCAGTATTTT; CDR3aa: CASSLVAGQGTDTQYF
len: 15; abundance: NA; d_gene: NA; v_gene: TRBV4-1; j_gene: TRBJ2-3; CDR3nt: TGCGCCAGCAGCCAAGCGGGACTTTTCACAGATACGCAGTATTTT; CDR3aa: CASSQAGLFTDTQYF